This T cell receptor (beta chain) emerged from a study of blood T cell repertoires in COVID-19. As processed by the authors: Amplification of reference gene primers was used by the study to estimate nucleated cell counts. Using immunoSEQ multiplex PCR, the repertoire was profiled, and TCRdb retains in-frame clones only, with some absent. V, J and clone size reflect that table, while D and trimming were determined from the DNA. The sample carries a few hundred thousand clones, about 86% recorded once. The CDR3 runs 14 residues. Per germline, CDR1 MNHNY and CDR2 SVGAGI (reference sequence). V lost 5 bases, J lost 7 bases, and 6 bases stayed unmatched. Participant age was 18 to 89 years, and participants resided in 24 US areas.

The clonotype originates from a man younger than 45 with acute COVID-19. Sequencing was carried out using PBMCs or T cells enriched from blood (not recorded which). The chain links TRBV6-6 to TRBJ2-1; the match to TRBD1 covers 9 bases. The CDR3 loop reads CASSPNRGRNEQFF. For the CDR3, the DNA is TGTGCCAGCAGTCCAAACAGGGGGCGGAATGAGCAGTTCTTC.